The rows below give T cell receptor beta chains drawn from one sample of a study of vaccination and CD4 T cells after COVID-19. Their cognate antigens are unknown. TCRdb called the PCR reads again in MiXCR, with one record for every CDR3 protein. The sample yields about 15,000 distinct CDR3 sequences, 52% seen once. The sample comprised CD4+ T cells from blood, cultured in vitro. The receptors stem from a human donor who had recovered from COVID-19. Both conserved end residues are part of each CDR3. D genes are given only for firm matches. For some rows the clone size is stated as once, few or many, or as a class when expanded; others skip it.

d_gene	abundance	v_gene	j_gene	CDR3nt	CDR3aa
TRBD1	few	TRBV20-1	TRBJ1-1	TGCAGTGCGATAAAGGGGGCTTTCACTGAAGCTTTCTTT	CSAIKGAFTEAFF
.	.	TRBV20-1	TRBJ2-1	TGCAGTGCTAGGGGGGTTTTAGCGAGACACAATGAGCAGTTCTTC	CSARGVLARHNEQFF
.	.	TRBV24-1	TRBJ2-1	TGTGCCACCAGTGATCTAGGGAGCAATGCGAACAATGAGCAGTTCTTC	CATSDLGSNANNEQFF
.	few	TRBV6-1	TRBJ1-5	TGTGCCAGCAGTGGAAAGGACCTTGGGGGCAATCAGCCCCAGCATTTT	CASSGKDLGGNQPQHF
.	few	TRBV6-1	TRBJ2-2	TGTGCCAGCACCAGGCCTGTCGCCGGGGAGCTGTTTTTT	CASTRPVAGELFF
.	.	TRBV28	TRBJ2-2	TGTGCCAGCACGTTCACAAACACCGGGGAGCTGTTTTTT	CASTFTNTGELFF
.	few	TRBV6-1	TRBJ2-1	TGTGCCAGCGGGGCGGTTCATAGGAATGAGCAGTTCTTC	CASGAVHRNEQFF
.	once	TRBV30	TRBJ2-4	TGTGCCTGGAGTGTCTCGCGGACTGGAAACATTCAGTACTTC	CAWSVSRTGNIQYF
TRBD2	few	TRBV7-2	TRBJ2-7	TGTGCCAGCAGGAGTAGCGGGTACGAGCAGTACTTC	CASRSSGYEQYF
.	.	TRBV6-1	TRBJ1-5	TGTGCCAGCACCGGAGGAGGTAGCAATCAGCCCCAGCATTTT	CASTGGGSNQPQHF